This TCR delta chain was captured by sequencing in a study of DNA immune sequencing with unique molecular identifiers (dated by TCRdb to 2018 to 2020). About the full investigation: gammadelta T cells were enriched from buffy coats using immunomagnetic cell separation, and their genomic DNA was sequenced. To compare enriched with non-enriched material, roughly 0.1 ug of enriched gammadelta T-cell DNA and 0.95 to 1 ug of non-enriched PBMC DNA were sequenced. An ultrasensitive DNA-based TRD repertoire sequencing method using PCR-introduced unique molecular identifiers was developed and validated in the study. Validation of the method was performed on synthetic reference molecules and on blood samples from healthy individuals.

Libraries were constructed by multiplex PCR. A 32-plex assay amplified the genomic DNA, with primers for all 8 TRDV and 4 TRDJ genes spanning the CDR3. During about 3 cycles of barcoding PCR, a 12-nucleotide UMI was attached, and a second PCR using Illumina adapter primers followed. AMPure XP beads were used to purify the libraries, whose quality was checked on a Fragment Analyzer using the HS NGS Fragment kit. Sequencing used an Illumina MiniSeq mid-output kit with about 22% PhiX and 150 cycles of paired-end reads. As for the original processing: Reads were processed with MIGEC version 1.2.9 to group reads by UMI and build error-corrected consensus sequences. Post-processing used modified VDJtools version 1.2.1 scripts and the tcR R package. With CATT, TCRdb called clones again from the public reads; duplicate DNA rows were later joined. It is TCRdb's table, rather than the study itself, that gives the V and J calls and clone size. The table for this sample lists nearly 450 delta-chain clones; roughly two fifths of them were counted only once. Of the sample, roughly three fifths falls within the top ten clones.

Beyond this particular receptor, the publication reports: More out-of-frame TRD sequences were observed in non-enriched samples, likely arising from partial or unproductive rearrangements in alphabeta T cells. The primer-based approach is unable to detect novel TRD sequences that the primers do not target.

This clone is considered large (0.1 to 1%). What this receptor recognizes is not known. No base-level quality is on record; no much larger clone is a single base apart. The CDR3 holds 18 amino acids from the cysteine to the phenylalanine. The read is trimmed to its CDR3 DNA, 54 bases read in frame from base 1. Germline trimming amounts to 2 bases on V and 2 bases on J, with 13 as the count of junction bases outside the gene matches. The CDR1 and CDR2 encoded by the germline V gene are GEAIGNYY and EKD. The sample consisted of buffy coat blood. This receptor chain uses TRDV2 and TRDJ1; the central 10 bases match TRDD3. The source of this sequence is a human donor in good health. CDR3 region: CACDSLATGDTGTDKLIF. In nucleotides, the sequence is TGTGCCTGTGACAGCCTTGCTACGGGGGATACGGGGACCGATAAACTCATCTTT.